This T cell receptor beta chain was recorded in a study of OX40 agonist ivuxolimab in advanced cancers. Study findings and constraints: CD4+ and CD8+ blood T cells expanded clonally by week 6 at 0.1 to 3.0 mg/kg.

Regarding this clone: As yet, its antigen is unknown.

Trimming pared 5 bases from V and 11 bases from J, leaving 12 bases between. Germline CDR1 reads LGHNT; CDR2 reads FRNRAP. The CDR3 spans 11 residues. TCRdb keeps only in-frame clones here, not all; method: immunoSEQ multiplex PCR. The sample contains some 50,000 clones, approximately 84% of which appear only once. The chain employs TRBV12-5 and TRBJ1-1; the D gene is possibly TRBD1 (6 bases). This material consisted of CD4+ or CD8+ T cells sorted from blood, taken in a trial of the OX40 agonist ivuxolimab. The sequence was obtained from an adult with an advanced solid tumor such as melanoma, head and neck, liver or kidney cancer. CDR3 amino acids: CASGTGSSAFF. The CDR3 nucleotides read TGTGCTAGTGGTACAGGGTCATCGGCTTTCTTT.